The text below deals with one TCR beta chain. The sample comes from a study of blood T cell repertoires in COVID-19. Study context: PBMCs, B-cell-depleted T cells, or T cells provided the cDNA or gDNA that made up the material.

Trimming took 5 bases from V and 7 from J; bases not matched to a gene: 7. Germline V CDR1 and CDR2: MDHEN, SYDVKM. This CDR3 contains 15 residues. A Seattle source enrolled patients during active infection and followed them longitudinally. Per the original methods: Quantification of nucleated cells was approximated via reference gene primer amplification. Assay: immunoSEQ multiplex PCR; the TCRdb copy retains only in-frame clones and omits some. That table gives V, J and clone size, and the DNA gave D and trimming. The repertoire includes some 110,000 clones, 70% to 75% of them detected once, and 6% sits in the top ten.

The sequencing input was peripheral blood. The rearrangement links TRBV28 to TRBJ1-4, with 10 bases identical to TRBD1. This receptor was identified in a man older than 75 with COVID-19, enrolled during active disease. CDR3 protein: CASSPPGQGSEKLFF. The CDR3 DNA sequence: TGTGCCAGCAGTCCTCCGGGACAGGGGAGTGAAAAACTGTTTTTT.